A single sample is the source of the 29 T cell receptor beta chains below, sequenced in a study of spatial heterogeneity in lung cancer. Specified time point: sample taken at primary tumor resection. The study sequenced unsorted whole RNA from tumor, nontumor lung or frozen PBMC. One entry per CDR3 protein results from TCRdb running MiXCR on the 5' RACE reads. The data contain approximately 40,000 distinct CDR3 sequences, 5.2% of them seen just once; the ten biggest clones take up around 26%. The sequencing here drew on PBMCs, taken at surgery. The source of these receptors is a female donor with early-stage non-small cell lung cancer.

The V and J genes are TRBV20-1 and TRBJ1-1; no reliable D call. The CDR3 sequence is 12 residues long. Germline V gene lookup returns CDR1 DFQATT and CDR2 SNEGSKA (reference sequence). Trimming left V 1 base short and J 3 bases short, with 6 bases between. As DNA, the CDR3 is TGCAGTGCTAGAGCGGGATACACTGAAGCTTTCTTT. This sequence encodes CSARAGYTEAFF.

This clonotype was recorded at least ten times. The CDR3: CASSQRQGTNEKLFF. The CDR3 coding sequence is TGCGCCAGCAGCCAGAGACAGGGGACTAATGAAAAACTGTTTTTT. The chain joins TRBV5-1 to TRBJ1-4, with 8 bases identical to TRBD1. The germline V gene has CDR1 SGHRS and CDR2 YFSETQ. The CDR3 has 15 amino acids. The junction had 4 bases not matched to a gene; V was cut back by 4 bases and J by 2 bases.

This clonotype was seen at least ten times. CDR3 in DNA: TGTGCCAGCGAAGGGGTGGTGGACACCATATATTTT. Translated, it gives CASEGVVDTIYF. The J gene is TRBJ1-3, the V gene TRBV28; weak D call: TRBD1 (5 bases). Germline CDR1 is MDHEN and CDR2 is SYDVKM. This CDR3 has 12 residues. V gave up 8 bases and J gave up 8 bases, with 13 bases separating them.

This clonotype was detected ten times or more. The genes are TRBV27 and TRBJ1-5; possibly TRBD1 for D (5 bases). The length of the CDR3 is 19 residues. Trimming shortened V by 3 bases and J by 7 bases, and 28 bases separated the two germline ends. The germline V gene encodes CDR1 MNHEY and CDR2 SMNVEV (reference sequence). CDR3 in DNA: TGTGCCAGCAGTTTCAACCGGATAGGGGCCAGCCCCGGTCCCCAGCCCCAGCATTTT. As protein: CASSFNRIGASPGPQPQHF.

This clonotype was recorded at least ten times. The genes are TRBV2 and TRBJ2-5; the D gene is possibly TRBD2 (6 bases). V was cut by 4 bases and J by 5 bases, with 14 bases left in between. The germline V gene encodes CDR1 SNHLY and CDR2 FYNNEI. The CDR3 is 14 amino acids. The CDR3 DNA reads as TGTGCCAGCAGTGGACAGTCTCGGGGGGAGACCCAGTACTTC. It specifies CASSGQSRGETQYF.

This clonotype appeared many times. This chain links TRBV5-4 with TRBJ1-3; TRBD1 aligns across 11 bases. Germline V gives CDR1 SGHNT, CDR2 YYREEE (reference sequence). V trimming: 4 bases; J trimming: 4 bases; junction bases outside the gene matches: 4. The CDR3 covers 15 residues. Here the CDR3 reads CASSLGTGGGNTIYF. The CDR3 DNA is TGTGCCAGCAGCCTTGGGACAGGGGGAGGAAACACCATATATTTT.

As to this clonotype: The junction departs from germline at one end; a sequencing error may be responsible. This chain joins TRBV19 and TRBJ2-7; either TRBD1 or TRBD2 may fit D (5 bases each). This CDR3 contains 15 residues. The germline V gene has CDR1 LNHDA and CDR2 SQIVND (reference sequence). In DNA form, the CDR3 reads TGTGCCAGTAGTGTAGACAATTCGGGGCCCTACGAGCAGTACTTC. The encoded protein is CASSVDNSGPYEQYF. Looking up the rest from reference TRBV19 and TRBJ2-7 gives the full variable domain: DGGITQSPKYLFRKEGQNVTLSCEQNLNHDAMYWYRQDPGQGLRLIYYSQIVNDFQKGDIAEGYSVSREKKESFPLTVTSAQKNPTAFYLCASSVDNSGPYEQYFGPGTRLTVT.

In this sample, this clonotype turned up many times. The V call is TRBV2, the J call TRBJ2-2; 10 bases match TRBD1. The CDR3 runs 15 residues. The ends lost 8 bases at V and 5 bases at J; junction bases unmatched: 8. Germline lookup yields CDR1 SNHLY and CDR2 FYNNEI. In DNA, the CDR3 is TGTGCCAGCCGCGACAGGGGGCTTGAAACCGGGGAGCTGTTTTTT. Protein sequence: CASRDRGLETGELFF.

Many counts were recorded for this clonotype. The chain joins TRBV2 to TRBJ2-1; D gene ambiguous. Germline CDR1 is SNHLY and CDR2 is FYNNEI. This CDR3 is built from 11 residues. V dropped 4 bases and J dropped 9 bases, with 7 bases sitting between them. CDR3 loop: CASSVTPEQFF. The CDR3 bases are TGTGCCAGCAGTGTGACTCCTGAGCAGTTCTTC.

This clonotype has at least ten counts. The V gene is TRBV19, the J gene TRBJ1-3; TRBD1 might be the D (5 bases). In germline, CDR1 is LNHDA, CDR2 SQIVND (reference sequence). The CDR3 sequence is 16 residues long. V was cut by 5 bases and J by 2 bases, with 16 bases left in between. Here the CDR3 reads CASSFPGRLPGNTIYF. The CDR3 DNA is TGTGCCAGTAGTTTCCCAGGGAGGCTCCCTGGAAACACCATATATTTT.

This clonotype was seen many times. This chain connects TRBV7-2 to TRBJ2-1; D not resolved. This CDR3 contains 14 residues. V gave up 6 bases and J gave up 1 base, with 10 bases separating them. Germline loops: CDR1 SGHTA, CDR2 FQGNSA. CDR3 loop: CASRAANSYNEQFF. In nucleotides, the CDR3 is TGTGCCAGCAGGGCGGCGAATTCCTACAATGAGCAGTTCTTC.

This chain links TRBV6-6 with TRBJ2-7; D gene unclear. V lost 2 bases and J lost 2, with 10 bases in between. CDR1 is MNHNY, CDR2 SVGAGI, per germline (reference sequence). The CDR3 covers 14 residues. In DNA, the CDR3 is TGTGCCAGCAGTTACAGCAGCCCTCCCTACGAGCAGTACTTC. Translated: CASSYSSPPYEQYF.

Comments on this clonotype: A junction end diverges from the germline sequence, so it may reflect a read error. CDR3 amino acids: CAGSEVGDIQYF. Written as DNA, the CDR3 is TGTGCCGGCAGTGAAGTGGGGGACATTCAGTACTTC. The chain employs TRBV2 and TRBJ2-4; D may be TRBD1 or TRBD2 (5 bases each). Germline lookup yields CDR1 SNHLY and CDR2 FYNNEI. CDR3 length: 12 residues.

Comments on this clonotype: A much larger clone lies one base from this, so it may be a read error. The V and J genes are TRBV27 and TRBJ2-2; 7 bases line up with TRBD2. The CDR3 is 14 amino acids. Germline values: CDR1 MNHEY, CDR2 SMNVEV (reference sequence). The CDR3 sequence is CVSMRLADTGELFF. DNA for the CDR3: TGTGTCAGCATGCGGCTAGCGGACACCGGGGAGCTGTTTTTT.

This clonotype showed up many times. J is TRBJ2-7 and V is TRBV9; TRBD2 aligns across 11 bases. The CDR3 consists of 15 residues. With 4 bases clipped from V and 7 bases from J, the junction kept 10 bases outside the gene matches. Germline CDR1 reads SGDLS; CDR2 reads YYNGEE. The CDR3 nucleotides read TGTGCCAGCAGCCAGGGGACTAGCGGCGGTATGGAGCAGTACTTC. This translates into CASSQGTSGGMEQYF.

This clonotype was seen a handful of times. The chain uses TRBV6-1 and TRBJ2-2; the match to TRBD1 covers 7 bases. The V gene end was trimmed by 6 bases and the J gene end by 5 bases; junction bases not matched to a gene: 9. CDR1 is MNHNS, CDR2 SASEGT, per germline. This CDR3 is 15 amino acids long. DNA for the CDR3: TGTGCCAGCAGCGGGGACAGATTTGGGACCGGGGAGCTGTTTTTT. This translates into CASSGDRFGTGELFF.

This clonotype was detected many times. The rearrangement links TRBV20-1 to TRBJ2-7, with D maybe TRBD2 (6 bases). V was trimmed by 5 bases and J by 0 bases, leaving 14 bases between them. This CDR3 spans 14 amino acids. In germline, CDR1 is DFQATT, CDR2 SNEGSKA (reference sequence). The CDR3 DNA sequence: TGCAGTGCTGCGCGGGACCTTAGCTCCTACGAGCAGTACTTC. Encoded protein: CSAARDLSSYEQYF.

This clonotype occurred a few times. The V and J genes are TRBV7-8 and TRBJ2-7; 9 positions match TRBD2. CDR1 is SGHVS, CDR2 FQNEAQ, per germline. The CDR3 runs 14 residues. The V segment lost 5 bases and the J segment 8 bases; nucleotides outside the gene matches: 10. The CDR3 protein is CASSELAGGPKQYF. The CDR3 bases are TGTGCCAGCAGCGAGCTGGCGGGAGGGCCTAAGCAGTACTTC.

The sample holds many counts of this clonotype. The J gene is TRBJ2-5, the V gene TRBV11-2; D might be TRBD2 (6 bases). This CDR3 has 15 residues. Per germline, CDR1 SGHAT and CDR2 FQNNGV. The V and J ends lost 5 bases and 4 bases respectively, with 17 bases between them. Written as DNA, the CDR3 is TGTGCCAGCAGCCGAGGATCGGCCGGGGGAGAGACCCAGTACTTC. Translating gives CASSRGSAGGETQYF.

This clonotype has only a few counts. The chain has TRBV27 and TRBJ2-5; the match to TRBD1 covers 10 bases. The J segment lost 1 base and the V segment lost 5 bases, leaving 1 base of the junction unmatched. The CDR3 is made up of 14 amino acids. Germline-derived CDR1 and CDR2 are MNHEY and SMNVEV (reference sequence). The CDR3, as DNA: TGTGCCAGCAGTCGGACAGGGGGCCAAGAGACCCAGTACTTC. This translates into CASSRTGGQETQYF.

In its sample, this clonotype was seen a few times. This chain joins TRBV20-1 and TRBJ2-3; 8 bases match TRBD1. The V gene's germline CDR1 is DFQATT and CDR2 SNEGSKA (reference sequence). The trim removed 4 bases at V and 6 bases at J, leaving 3 bases unmatched. The CDR3 consists of 12 residues. In DNA, the CDR3 is TGCAGTGCTACACAGGGGGTTGATACGCAGTATTTT. This sequence encodes CSATQGVDTQYF.

V usage is TRBV3-1 and J usage is TRBJ2-7, with no clear D. The CDR3 has 12 amino acids. The germline V and J ends were trimmed by 0 bases and 7 bases, with 7 bases remaining between them. The germline CDR1 and CDR2 sequences are LGHDT and YNNKEL (reference sequence). The CDR3 bases are TGTGCCAGCAGCCAAGATAGACGGGAGCAGTACTTC. It translates to CASSQDRREQYF.

J is TRBJ1-1 and V is TRBV2; 9 nucleotides line up with TRBD1. The CDR3 is 16 residues long. Germline loops: CDR1 SNHLY, CDR2 FYNNEI. Losses at the gene ends were 5 bases for V and 0 bases for J; bases not matched to a gene: 7. Here the CDR3 reads CASSMTGTGLNTEAFF. CDR3 in DNA: TGTGCCAGCAGTATGACCGGGACAGGGCTGAACACTGAAGCTTTCTTT.

The sample holds many counts of this clonotype. The genes are TRBV20-1 and TRBJ1-4; no firm D call. The V end was cut by 0 bases, the J end by 7 bases, with 15 bases between. The CDR3 consists of 15 residues. Germline values: CDR1 DFQATT, CDR2 SNEGSKA (reference sequence). In nucleotides, the CDR3 is TGCAGTGCTAGAGATCCTAGGAGTGTATCTGAAAAACTGTTTTTT. Amino acid sequence: CSARDPRSVSEKLFF.

The table lists this clonotype with many counts. The chain carries TRBV13 and TRBJ1-2; the match to TRBD1 covers 8 bases. The CDR3 extends over 15 amino acids. With V trimmed by 5 bases and J by 4 bases, 9 bases remained unmatched. The germline V gene encodes CDR1 PRHDT and CDR2 FYEKMQ (reference sequence). The CDR3 here is CASSPFGQGAYGYTF. Written as DNA, the CDR3 is TGTGCCAGCAGCCCCTTCGGACAGGGAGCCTATGGCTACACCTTC.

This clonotype came up many times. This chain connects TRBV10-1 to TRBJ1-1; the D gene is possibly TRBD1 (5 bases). This CDR3 has 15 amino acids. The germline gives CDR1 WNHNN, CDR2 SYGVQD (reference sequence). Deletions cut 2 bases from V and 2 bases from J, with 12 bases between. CDR3 in DNA: TGCGCCAGCAGTGAGCCGACAGAGCTTAACACTGAAGCTTTCTTT. This codes for CASSEPTELNTEAFF.

In this sample, this clonotype turned up many times. The rearrangement uses TRBV2 and TRBJ1-5; TRBD1 matches 11 bases. Germline CDR1 is SNHLY and CDR2 is FYNNEI. Trimming removed 6 bases from V and 6 bases from J; junction bases left unmatched: 7. This CDR3 has 15 amino acids. CDR3 residues: CASRTDRGQGQPQHF. Written as DNA, the CDR3 is TGTGCCAGCAGGACGGACAGGGGGCAGGGTCAGCCCCAGCATTTT.

There are many counts of this clonotype. The chain carries TRBV11-2 and TRBJ2-7; TRBD1 might be the D (6 bases). The CDR3 sequence is 13 residues long. The V and J ends lost 6 bases and 4 bases respectively, with 13 bases between them. CDR1 and CDR2 (germline): SGHAT, FQNNGV. CDR3 residues: CASSSTGWYEQYF. For the CDR3, the DNA is TGTGCCAGCAGTTCTACAGGGTGGTACGAGCAGTACTTC.

V gene TRBV6-5 combines with J gene TRBJ2-7; 16 bases agree with TRBD2. V dropped 4 bases and J dropped 5; count of bases not matched to a gene: 5. The CDR3 has 16 amino acids. Germline CDR1 MNHEY, CDR2 SVGAGI. CDR3 amino acids: CASSWGLAGGHHEQYF. DNA of the CDR3: TGTGCCAGCAGTTGGGGACTAGCGGGAGGGCACCACGAGCAGTACTTC.